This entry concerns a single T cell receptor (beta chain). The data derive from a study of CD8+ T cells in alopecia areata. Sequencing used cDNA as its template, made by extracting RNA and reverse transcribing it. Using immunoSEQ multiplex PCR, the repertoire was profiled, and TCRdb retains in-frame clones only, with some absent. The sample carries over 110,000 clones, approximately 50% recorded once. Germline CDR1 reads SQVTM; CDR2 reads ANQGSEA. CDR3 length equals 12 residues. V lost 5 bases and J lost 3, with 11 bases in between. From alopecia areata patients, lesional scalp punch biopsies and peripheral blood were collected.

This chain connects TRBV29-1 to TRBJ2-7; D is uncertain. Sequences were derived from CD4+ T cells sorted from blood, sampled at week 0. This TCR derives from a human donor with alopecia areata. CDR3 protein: CSVPGPRYEQYF. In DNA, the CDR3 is TGCAGCGTTCCCGGGCCCCGCTACGAGCAGTACTTC.